A single sample gave rise to the 21 T cell receptor beta chains below, sequenced in a study of CD8 T cells in Susac syndrome. Random hexamers were used to reverse transcribe an amount of roughly 0.5 to 1 ug RNA. TCRdb analysed the immunoSEQ multiplex PCR reads with MiXCR anew, one entry per CDR3 protein. Among about 180,000 distinct CDR3 sequences listed, approximately 96% were seen once. The sample comprised CD4+ T cells from PBMCs. All receptors derive from a human donor with multiple sclerosis.

The chain carries TRBV29-1 and TRBJ2-3, with 7 nucleotides matching TRBD2. V lost 7 bases and J lost 6; bases outside the gene matches: 10. Germline CDR1 reads SQVTM; CDR2 reads ANQGSEA. The CDR3 spans 13 residues. This chain's CDR3 is CSATFGGVDTQYF. CDR3 nucleotide sequence: TGCAGCGCAACATTTGGGGGGGTGGATACGCAGTATTTT.

This clonotype was counted only a few times. This chain uses TRBV18 with TRBJ2-3; D is unresolved. Germline V gene data show CDR1 as KGHSH and CDR2 as LQKENI. Between the trimmed V and J ends, which lost 3 bases and 5 bases, there was a span of 6 bases. This CDR3 comprises 12 residues. CDR3 amino acids: CASSPSGDTQYF. In DNA form, the CDR3 reads TGTGCCAGCTCACCGTCTGGAGATACGCAGTATTTT.

CDR3 DNA sequence: TGTGCCAGCAGCCAAGTACGAGGGACCGAAGCTTTCTTT. This codes for CASSQVRGTEAFF. This rearrangement joins TRBV3-1 to TRBJ1-1, with TRBD1 as a possible D gene (5 bases). Germline lookup yields CDR1 LGHDT and CDR2 YNNKEL (reference sequence). The CDR3 is 13 residues long. The V and J ends lost 1 base and 8 bases respectively, with 11 bases between them.

The J gene is TRBJ2-7, the V gene TRBV3-1; the D gene is possibly TRBD1 (6 bases). CDR1 is LGHDT, CDR2 YNNKEL, per germline (reference sequence). V was cut by 1 base and J by 2 bases, with 9 bases left in between. The CDR3 has 14 amino acids. CDR3 protein: CASSQATGTYEQYF. As DNA, the CDR3 is TGTGCCAGCAGCCAAGCCACAGGGACCTACGAGCAGTACTTC.

The chain couples TRBV9 to TRBJ1-1; a weak D match, TRBD1 (5 bases). Germline lookup yields CDR1 SGDLS and CDR2 YYNGEE. The CDR3 runs 14 residues. Trimming removed 0 bases from V and 5 bases from J, with 11 bases in between. CDR3 sequence: CASSVVGGETEAFF. In nucleotides, the CDR3 is TGTGCCAGCAGCGTAGTTGGGGGAGAGACTGAAGCTTTCTTT.

The sample holds one count of this clonotype. The V gene is TRBV20-1, the J gene TRBJ2-7; possibly TRBD1 for D (6 bases). V dropped 7 bases and J dropped 3 bases, with 16 bases sitting between them. This CDR3 has 13 amino acids. CDR1 is DFQATT and CDR2 is SNEGSKA in the germline V gene (reference sequence). CDR3 nucleotides: TGCAGTGGATACGGGACAAACCTCTACGAGCAGTACTTC. It specifies CSGYGTNLYEQYF.

This clonotype was recorded once. The V and J genes are TRBV20-1 and TRBJ1-4; no clear D. Germline lookup yields CDR1 DFQATT and CDR2 SNEGSKA (reference sequence). The V and J ends lost 0 bases and 8 bases respectively, with 10 bases between them. CDR3 size: 13 residues. The DNA of the CDR3 is TGCAGTGCTAGAGATCCCTCCGGGGAAAAACTGTTTTTT. The encoded protein is CSARDPSGEKLFF.

The chain couples TRBV5-6 to TRBJ2-1, with D possibly matching TRBD2 (5 bases). Germline lookup yields CDR1 SGHDT and CDR2 YYEEEE. The CDR3 sequence is 17 residues long. V gave up 2 bases and J gave up 1 base, with 16 bases separating them. The CDR3 here is CASSFISVGQSYNEQFF. For the CDR3, the DNA is TGTGCCAGCAGCTTCATTAGCGTGGGCCAGTCCTACAATGAGCAGTTCTTC.

The V call is TRBV29-1, the J call TRBJ1-1; D call uncertain. Germline lookup yields CDR1 SQVTM and CDR2 ANQGSEA. V shed 6 bases and J shed 4 bases, with 6 bases lying between them. The length of the CDR3 is 10 residues. The CDR3 region is CSVDSTEAFF. Here the CDR3 DNA reads TGCAGCGTAGATTCCACTGAAGCTTTCTTT.

This clonotype appeared a single time. V and J are TRBV30 and TRBJ1-6, with D uncertain. CDR1 is GTSNPN and CDR2 is SVGIG in the germline V gene (reference sequence). This CDR3 region has 14 residues. Between the trimmed V and J ends, which lost 2 bases and 7 bases, there was a span of 12 bases. The CDR3, as DNA: TGTGCCTGGAGTATGGGGAAGTCGAATTCACCCCTCCACTTT. Amino acid sequence: CAWSMGKSNSPLHF.

V gene TRBV30 combines with J gene TRBJ1-6, with D possibly TRBD1 on 5 matching bases. The CDR3 is 13 amino acids. The germline V gene encodes CDR1 GTSNPN and CDR2 SVGIG (reference sequence). Trimming stripped 3 bases from V and 7 bases from J, with 10 bases between. CDR3 loop: CAWRRQGNSPLHF. The DNA of the CDR3 is TGTGCCTGGAGGCGGCAGGGAAATTCACCCCTCCACTTT.

The V and J genes are TRBV7-6 and TRBJ2-6, with D maybe TRBD2 (7 bases). The CDR3 is 18 residues long. CDR1 and CDR2 (germline): SGHVS, FNYEAQ. V was trimmed by 3 bases and J by 0 bases, leaving 15 bases between them. Written as DNA, the CDR3 is TGTGCCAGCAGCTTCAGTAGGGGGGGAAGCTCTGGGGCCAACGTCCTGACTTTC. Its translation is CASSFSRGGSSGANVLTF.

The CDR3: CASSSGTADLYEQYF. The CDR3 DNA reads TGTGCCAGCAGCTCCGGGACCGCCGACCTTTACGAGCAGTACTTC. The genes are TRBV5-4 and TRBJ2-7; D tentatively reads TRBD1 or TRBD2 (5 bases each). Deletions cut 3 bases from V and 4 bases from J, with 17 bases between. Germline V lookup: CDR1 SGHNT, CDR2 YYREEE (reference sequence). This CDR3 contains 15 residues.

The J gene is TRBJ1-1, the V gene TRBV19; D is possibly TRBD1 (5 bases). V lost 5 bases and J lost 0, with 13 bases in between. This CDR3 spans 15 amino acids. Looked up from germline, CDR1 is LNHDA and CDR2 is SQIVND (reference sequence). The CDR3 sequence is CASSYRGAVNTEAFF. The CDR3 DNA sequence: TGTGCCAGTAGTTATAGGGGAGCGGTGAACACTGAAGCTTTCTTT.

The chain links TRBV12-3 or TRBV12-4 to TRBJ1-1, with D possibly matching TRBD1 (5 bases). The length of the CDR3 is 15 residues. V was pared by 2 bases and J by 0 bases, with 10 bases between. The CDR3 bases are TGTGCCAGCAGTTTATGGGGGAACATGAACACTGAAGCTTTCTTT. Its translation is CASSLWGNMNTEAFF.

The chain carries TRBV27 and TRBJ2-7; 7 positions agree with TRBD1. The CDR3 runs 11 residues. CDR1 MNHEY and CDR2 SMNVEV come from the germline V gene (reference sequence). Losses at the gene ends were 2 bases for V and 10 bases for J; bases not matched to a gene: 2. The CDR3 region has the DNA TGTGCCAGCAGTTTAAGGGACAGACAGTACTTC. Its protein is CASSLRDRQYF.

V and J are TRBV4-1 and TRBJ1-6, with 7 positions matching TRBD1. CDR3 length: 14 amino acids. With V trimmed by 7 bases and J by 9 bases, 9 bases remained unmatched. The germline V gene encodes CDR1 MGHRA and CDR2 YSYEKL. Written as DNA, the CDR3 is TGCGCCAGCACCCTAGACAGGGCCGGTTCACCCCTCCACTTT. Amino acid sequence: CASTLDRAGSPLHF.

The V gene is TRBV7-9, the J gene TRBJ2-5; TRBD2 matches at 13 bases. V was pared by 4 bases and J by 1 base, with 9 bases of the junction left unmatched. In germline, CDR1 is SEHNR, CDR2 FQNEAQ (reference sequence). CDR3 length: 18 amino acids. Here the CDR3 DNA reads TGTGCCAGCAGCTCCTCCCTCGGACTAGCGGGGGCCCAAGAGACCCAGTACTTC. Translating gives CASSSSLGLAGAQETQYF.

The J gene is TRBJ1-2, the V gene TRBV12-3 or TRBV12-4; 10 nucleotides agree with TRBD1. This CDR3 is 15 amino acids long. Unmatched junction bases numbered 7, after V lost 5 bases and J lost 4 bases. The CDR3 DNA sequence: TGTGCCAGCAGTAGGGGACAGGGGCGGGCCTATGGCTACACCTTC. Its translation: CASSRGQGRAYGYTF.

The table lists this clonotype with a few counts. An end of the junction differs from the germline gene, which may be a read error. This chain uses TRBV5-1 with TRBJ2-3; 7 bases line up with TRBD2. Germline values: CDR1 SGHRS, CDR2 YFSETQ. The CDR3 totals 14 residues. CDR3 nucleotides: TGTGCCAGCAGCTTGGGGGGGTTGACAGATACGCAGTATTTT. It specifies CASSLGGLTDTQYF.

This sequence joins TRBV27 and TRBJ2-1; 9 nucleotides line up with TRBD1. With 6 bases clipped from V and 6 bases from J, the junction kept 6 bases outside the gene matches. In germline, CDR1 is MNHEY, CDR2 SMNVEV (reference sequence). The CDR3 length is 14 residues. The CDR3 DNA follows: TGTGCCAGCAGGCCGGGACAGGGATTCAATGAGCAGTTCTTC. Translating gives CASRPGQGFNEQFF.